This TCR beta chain was found in a study of post-analysis software for immune sequencing data. Study context: Clinical courses comprised relapsing-remitting, secondary progressive and progressive-relapsing multiple sclerosis.

The study, taken as a whole, reports: Controls had lower frequencies than patients of five or six TRBV segments, which included TRBV5-6, TRBV5-1 and TRBV20-1.

Note on this clonotype: Antigen: not known.

The CDR3 is 14 residues long. Trimming shortened V by 4 bases and J by 2 bases, and 9 bases separated the two germline ends. Germline assignment: CDR1 LNHDA and CDR2 SQIVND (reference sequence). Each TCR beta cDNA library carried unique molecular identifiers. TCRdb redid the calling of the PCR reads with MiXCR, one entry per CDR3 protein. The table has approximately 260,000 distinct CDR3 sequences, about 38% seen once. The source is a girl aged 5-17 years with multiple sclerosis. Sequencing used blood. J is TRBJ2-4 and V is TRBV19; D is possibly TRBD2 (6 bases). CDR3 sequence (DNA): TGTGCCAGTAGTAAGGAGGGTTCCAAAAACATTCAGTACTTC. Protein product: CASSKEGSKNIQYF. The complete variable domain, with remaining parts taken from reference TRBV19 and TRBJ2-4, reads DGGITQSPKYLFRKEGQNVTLSCEQNLNHDAMYWYRQDPGQGLRLIYYSQIVNDFQKGDIAEGYSVSREKKESFPLTVTSAQKNPTAFYLCASSKEGSKNIQYFGAGTRLSVL.